The next 20 T cell receptor beta chains were all read from a single sample in a study of cytomegalovirus exposure and HLA in healthy donors. The PCR was carried out with 60 Vbeta primers and 13 Jbeta primers. Assay: immunoSEQ multiplex PCR; the TCRdb copy retains only in-frame clones and omits some. The repertoire has some 150,000 clones, roughly 82% of them found once; the top ten carry about 5.6%. The sample taken for sequencing was PBMCs. All receptors derive from a man younger than 40 in good health and CMV-seropositive.

In regard to this clone: Relative to the germline gene, one junction end is altered; a read error may explain this. This chain joins TRBV7-9 and TRBJ2-7, with unresolved D. This CDR3 is 12 amino acids long. In germline, CDR1 is SEHNR, CDR2 FQNEAQ (reference sequence). The CDR3 loop reads CSSSSHNYEQYF. CDR3 DNA sequence: TGTTCCAGCAGCTCCCACAACTACGAGCAGTACTTC.

CDR3 sequence: CASSRIAGGENIQYF. Written as DNA, the CDR3 is TGCGCCAGCAGCCGAATAGCGGGGGGGGAAAACATTCAGTACTTC. The chain links TRBV4-1 to TRBJ2-4; 11 nucleotides align to TRBD2. The CDR3 has 15 residues. Germline CDR1 reads MGHRA; CDR2 reads YSYEKL. J lost 5 bases, V lost 4 bases, and 4 bases had no gene match.

J is TRBJ1-1 and V is TRBV6-5; D perhaps matches TRBD1 (6 bases). CDR1 is MNHEY and CDR2 is SVGAGI in the germline V gene. The length of the CDR3 is 15 residues. The V end was cut by 4 bases, the J end by 4 bases, with 16 bases between. CDR3 sequence reads: CASSWGIGGGTEAFF. The CDR3 DNA is TGTGCCAGCAGTTGGGGGATAGGGGGTGGCACTGAAGCTTTCTTT.

The chain recombines TRBV19 with TRBJ1-1; 8 bases agree with TRBD1. The CDR3 loop spans 15 amino acids. Per the germline V gene, CDR1 is LNHDA and CDR2 is SQIVND (reference sequence). Trimming cost V 7 bases and J 1 base; bases outside gene matches: 8. Here the CDR3 reads CASKVGQGTNTEAFF. In nucleotides, the CDR3 is TGTGCCAGTAAAGTTGGACAGGGAACGAACACTGAAGCTTTCTTT.

The rearrangement links TRBV29-1 to TRBJ2-7; the D gene is possibly TRBD1 (5 bases). The germline V gene encodes CDR1 SQVTM and CDR2 ANQGSEA. Trimming removed 8 bases from V and 3 bases from J, with 17 bases in between. The CDR3 is made up of 13 amino acids. The CDR3 protein is CSPRDSYNYEQYF. In nucleotides, the CDR3 is TGCAGCCCCCGCGACAGCTACAACTACGAGCAGTACTTC.

This clone was detected once. V is TRBV28 and J is TRBJ2-7, with D uncertain. Germline CDR1 and CDR2: MDHEN and SYDVKM. The length of the CDR3 is 11 residues. Trimming stripped 3 bases from V and 3 bases from J, with 3 bases between. For the CDR3, the DNA is TGTGCCAGCAGTTTCAGCTACGAGCAGTACTTC. It codes for CASSFSYEQYF.

The chain carries TRBV7-2 and TRBJ2-7; 10 bases align to TRBD1. Germline V gives CDR1 SGHTA, CDR2 FQGNSA. The CDR3 totals 15 residues. V lost 4 bases and J lost 2; bases outside the gene matches: 5. The chain's CDR3 is CASSSRGTGAYEQYF. The CDR3 DNA follows: TGTGCCAGCAGCTCGAGGGGGACAGGGGCCTACGAGCAGTACTTC.

The chain couples TRBV15 to TRBJ2-1, with a tentative D call TRBD2 (6 bases). Deletions cut 0 bases from V and 4 bases from J, with 10 bases between. The CDR3 length is 15 residues. CDR1 is LNHNV and CDR2 is YYDKDF in the germline V gene (reference sequence). For the CDR3, the DNA is TGTGCCACCAGCAGAGATAAGGACTATTACAATGAGCAGTTCTTC. Amino acid sequence: CATSRDKDYYNEQFF.

The gene calls are TRBV4-1 and TRBJ2-2; 9 nucleotides match TRBD1. Per germline, CDR1 MGHRA and CDR2 YSYEKL. V gave up 0 bases and J gave up 4 bases; unmatched junction bases: 18. The CDR3 is made up of 21 amino acids. The DNA of the CDR3 is TGCGCCAGCAGCCAAGATAGACCAAATGGACAGGGGCGAGGGGGCACCGGGGAGCTGTTTTTT. Translated, it gives CASSQDRPNGQGRGGTGELFF.

The chain employs TRBV6-5 and TRBJ1-3; D may be TRBD1 (6 bases). In germline, CDR1 is MNHEY, CDR2 SVGAGI. Deletions cut 6 bases from V and 0 bases from J, with 12 bases between. CDR3 length: 15 residues. CDR3 region: CASRPQGVSGNTIYF. The CDR3 coding sequence is TGTGCCAGCAGACCACAGGGAGTCTCTGGAAACACCATATATTTT.

In its sample, this clone was seen a few times. The chain uses TRBV11-1 and TRBJ2-1, with D possibly matching TRBD2 (6 bases). The CDR3 has 18 residues. Germline values: CDR1 SGHAT, CDR2 FQDESV (reference sequence). The V end lost 1 base, the J end lost 2 bases, and 18 bases lay between the germline ends. CDR3 in DNA: TGTGCCAGCAGCTTAGGCGGCTGGTTGACGGGAGCCTACAATGAGCAGTTCTTC. Translating it yields CASSLGGWLTGAYNEQFF. Full variable domain (remainder filled in from reference TRBV11-1 and TRBJ2-1): EAEVAQSPRYKITEKSQAVAFWCDPISGHATLYWYRQILGQGPELLVQFQDESVVDDSQLPKDRFSAERLKGVDSTLKIQPAELGDSAMYLCASSLGGWLTGAYNEQFFGPGTRLTVL.

The J gene is TRBJ2-3, the V gene TRBV2, with TRBD2 matching 11 bases. V was pared by 7 bases and J by 7 bases, with 13 bases of the junction left unmatched. Germline lookup yields CDR1 SNHLY and CDR2 FYNNEI. This CDR3 is 16 amino acids long. CDR3 protein: CASIHPVLAGGNTQYF. CDR3 in DNA: TGTGCCAGCATACACCCCGTTCTAGCGGGGGGCAATACGCAGTATTTT.

The table lists this clone with a few counts. The V gene is TRBV19, the J gene TRBJ1-3; D not resolved. Germline V CDR1 and CDR2: LNHDA, SQIVND (reference sequence). The CDR3 is made up of 11 amino acids. The V end was cut by 10 bases, the J end by 7 bases, with 11 bases between. CDR3 sequence (DNA): TGTGCCACCGATAGGCGGAACACCATATATTTT. This encodes CATDRRNTIYF. Full variable domain (remainder filled in from reference TRBV19 and TRBJ1-3): DGGITQSPKYLFRKEGQNVTLSCEQNLNHDAMYWYRQDPGQGLRLIYYSQIVNDFQKGDIAEGYSVSREKKESFPLTVTSAQKNPTAFYLCATDRRNTIYFGEGSWLTVV.

The rearrangement uses TRBV7-9 and TRBJ1-1; 11 nucleotides line up with TRBD1. The junction had 9 bases not matched to a gene; V was cut back by 5 bases and J by 7 bases. Germline values: CDR1 SEHNR, CDR2 FQNEAQ (reference sequence). This CDR3 is built from 15 residues. The CDR3 bases are TGTGCCAGCAGCAACCCGGGACAGGGGGATATTGAAGCTTTCTTT. Protein sequence: CASSNPGQGDIEAFF.

The CDR3 reads CASSPDRKPPDTQYF. Written as DNA, the CDR3 is TGTGCCAGCAGCCCTGACAGAAAACCCCCAGATACGCAGTATTTT. The chain combines TRBV11-2 with TRBJ2-3; possibly TRBD1 for D (5 bases). The germline CDR1 and CDR2 sequences are SGHAT and FQNNGV. The CDR3 spans 15 residues. Trimming cost V 5 bases and J 4 bases, with 16 bases left between them. Full variable domain (remainder filled in from reference TRBV11-2 and TRBJ2-3): EAGVAQSPRYKIIEKRQSVAFWCNPISGHATLYWYQQILGQGPKLLIQFQNNGVVDDSQLPKDRFSAERLKGVDSTLKIQPAKLEDSAVYLCASSPDRKPPDTQYFGPGTRLTVL.

V and J are TRBV2 and TRBJ2-2, with TRBD1 as a possible D gene (6 bases). The CDR3 is made up of 15 amino acids. Germline V gene sequence: CDR1 SNHLY, CDR2 FYNNEI. With 6 bases removed from V and 7 bases from J, the gap between germline ends came to 18 bases. For the CDR3, the DNA is TGTGCCAGCAGCGCGGAGAGGGGGAAGGTCGGGGAGCTGTTTTTT. It yields the protein CASSAERGKVGELFF. The full variable domain, its missing parts supplied by reference TRBV2 and TRBJ2-2, is EPEVTQTPSHQVTQMGQEVILRCVPISNHLYFYWYRQILGQKVEFLVSFYNNEISEKSEIFDDQFSVERPDGSNFTLKIRSTKLEDSAMYFCASSAERGKVGELFFGEGSRLTVL.

CDR3 amino acids: CASSQDRGARVEQYF. CDR3 nucleotides: TGCGCCAGCAGCCAAGATCGCGGGGCGCGGGTCGAGCAGTACTTC. The V call is TRBV4-1, the J call TRBJ2-7; TRBD2 might be the D (6 bases). Looked up from germline, CDR1 is MGHRA and CDR2 is YSYEKL. The CDR3 loop spans 15 amino acids. Deletions cut 0 bases from V and 6 bases from J, with 15 bases between.

This sequence joins TRBV27 and TRBJ2-3, with 8 bases identical to TRBD2. Germline CDR1 and CDR2: MNHEY and SMNVEV (reference sequence). The length of the CDR3 is 14 residues. J gave up 3 bases and V 6 bases, and 5 bases lay outside the gene matches. CDR3 coding DNA: TGTGCCAGCAGCGGGGGGGCTCGGACAGATACGCAGTATTTT. Translation: CASSGGARTDTQYF.

V usage is TRBV4-3 and J usage is TRBJ1-6; D ambiguous. CDR3 length: 17 amino acids. CDR1 is LGHNA and CDR2 is YSLEER in the germline V gene. The ends were cut back, 5 bases at V and 4 bases at J, with 18 bases in the middle. CDR3 sequence: CASSSESQEDYNSPLHF. CDR3 bases: TGCGCCAGCAGCTCGGAGTCCCAGGAGGATTATAATTCACCCCTCCACTTT.

The V and J genes are TRBV28 and TRBJ1-1; no reliable D call. Looked up from germline, CDR1 is MDHEN and CDR2 is SYDVKM. V lost 2 bases, J lost 13 bases, and 32 bases lay in between. CDR3 length: 18 amino acids. In DNA, the CDR3 is TGTGCCAGCAGTTTAAGGCCCCCCTTATCCTCAACGCGCGCGGATGGTTTCTTT. Protein product: CASSLRPPLSSTRADGFF. Variable domain in full (rest from reference TRBV28 and TRBJ1-1): DVKVTQSSRYLVKRTGEKVFLECVQDMDHENMFWYRQDPGLGLRLIYFSYDVKMKEKGDIPEGYSVSREKKERFSLILESASTNQTSMYLCASSLRPPLSSTRADGFFGQGTRLTVV.